This T cell receptor (beta chain) was documented in a study of T cell changes during pregnancy in multiple sclerosis. This table comes from immunoSEQ multiplex PCR, and its TCRdb copy is limited to in-frame clones, with some not included. The sample lists nearly 70,000 clones, about 91% occurring once. Sample: peripheral blood, taken in the second trimester of pregnancy. This clonotype was obtained from a female donor in good health, enrolled as a control in a pregnancy study.

The CDR3 coding sequence is TGTGCCAGCAGCTTAGCCAGCGGGAGGGCCATCCACGAGCAGTACTTC. This sequence encodes CASSLASGRAIHEQYF. The chain links TRBV7-2 to TRBJ2-7, with 10 nucleotides matching TRBD2. The V gene's germline CDR1 is SGHTA and CDR2 FQGNSA. The CDR3 is made up of 16 amino acids. J lost 5 bases, V lost 0 bases, and 7 bases had no gene match.